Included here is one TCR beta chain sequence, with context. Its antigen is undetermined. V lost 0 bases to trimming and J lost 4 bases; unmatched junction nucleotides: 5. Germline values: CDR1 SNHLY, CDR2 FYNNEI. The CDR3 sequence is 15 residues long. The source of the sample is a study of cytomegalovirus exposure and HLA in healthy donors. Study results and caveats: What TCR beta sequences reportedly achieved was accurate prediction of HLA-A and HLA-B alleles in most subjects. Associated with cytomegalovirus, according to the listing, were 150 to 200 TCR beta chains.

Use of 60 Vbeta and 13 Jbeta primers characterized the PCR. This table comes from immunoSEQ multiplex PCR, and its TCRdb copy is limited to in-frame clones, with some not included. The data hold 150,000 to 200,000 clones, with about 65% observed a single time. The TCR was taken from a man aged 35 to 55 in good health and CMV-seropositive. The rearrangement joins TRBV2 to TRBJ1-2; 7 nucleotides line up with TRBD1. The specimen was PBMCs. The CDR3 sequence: CASSEALTGTYGYTF. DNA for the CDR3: TGTGCCAGCAGTGAAGCGCTGACAGGGACCTATGGCTACACCTTC.